This T cell receptor beta chain was captured in a study of blood T cells in healthy people across ages (dated by TCRdb to between 2014 and 2016). A note on the overall study: In model experiments, template switching captured about one uniquely barcoded TCR beta cDNA molecule for every two T cells. The donors were split into four age groups: young (average 16 years), middle-aged (nearly 40), aged (over 55) and long-lived (approximately 80). Using the same blood draw, the study looked at two additional independent replicas of 1 million unique cDNA reads for two donors, one aged 18 to 30 and the other aged 80 or older. Using deep sequencing normalized with unique cDNA molecular identifiers, the study measured how TCR beta repertoire diversity changes with age. To avoid experimental bias, donors of different ages were randomly spread across the sequencing lanes. The research as a whole found: As age increased, observed TCR beta diversity per million T cells dropped in a roughly linear way, and a significant reduction was already evident by age 40. The long-lived group showed more naive CD4+ T cells, fewer expanded clones and increased TCR diversity than the aged group, suggesting age selection. Estimates of total diversity based on one million sequenced T cells were regarded as lower bounds and as underestimates. Because donor CMV infection status was unknown, age-related changes in expanded clonotypes were potentially confounded. Conclusive comparison of naive and antigen-experienced compartments was prevented by the profiling of bulk unsorted PBMCs. Observed TCR beta diversity correlated strongly with the percentage of naive T cells measured by flow cytometry.

The donors were under 40 Caucasian individuals from Russia, aged roughly 6 to 95 years, who were systemically healthy. Each donor gave around 9.5 milliliters of peripheral blood, collected into EDTA-treated Vacutainer tubes. Ficoll-Paque density-gradient centrifugation was used to isolate PBMCs, with at least 6 million per sample. Total RNA was extracted from PBMCs with Trizol reagent, with at least 6 micrograms obtained per sample. For every donor, an aliquot of PBMCs went through flow cytometry to measure the percentages of naive CD45RAhigh/CD27high T cells. Library method: 5' RACE. Instrument on record: Illumina HiSeq 2500. A second PCR of roughly 7 to 12 cycles was performed with a sample-barcoded 5' primer and a J-beta primer mix. Each TCR beta cDNA molecule received a unique molecular identifier from a template-switch 5' adaptor carrying 12 random nucleotides. Each sample yielded at least 2.5 million CDR3-containing paired-end reads. First-strand cDNA synthesis was performed from all RNA using the Mint cDNA synthesis kit, with priming by a TRBC-specific oligonucleotide. Following uracil-DNA glycosylase treatment, all cDNA underwent a first 18-cycle PCR with the universal primers M1SS and BC2_uni_R. The original pipeline was this. For normalization, 1 million high-quality reads were randomly selected from each sample, with every read carrying a distinct molecular identifier. Reads sharing molecular identifiers were discarded rather than binned into consensus sequences. MiTCR, set to a Q25 quality threshold and the strictest error-elimination algorithm, was used for CDR3 identification, clonotype clustering and error correction. A nonparametric unseen species model with Euler transformation was used to estimate lower-bound total TCR beta diversity. TCRdb trimmed public reads at Q25 via fastp, called clones via MiXCR and kept in-frame beta chains. Rows with one shared CDR3 protein collapse into an entry with the most common genes and DNA. V and J calls and clone size were set by TCRdb, not the authors. This sample is represented by more than 800,000 distinct CDR3 sequences; more than 25% of them were singletons. About 18% of the sample comes from the top ten.

The germline V gene (reference sequence) yields MNHEY for CDR1 and SMNVEV for CDR2. The junction shows trimming of 5 bases on V and 0 bases on J, plus 13 bases between the germline ends. The CDR3 measures 15 amino acids from cysteine to phenylalanine. The sequence is cut down to CDR3 DNA, 45 bases in frame from base 1. The sample holds many counts of this clonotype. There is no known antigen for this receptor. No base quality values were provided; no much bigger clone lies one nucleotide off. The clonotype originates from a woman aged 80 or over in good health. The sequence links TRBV27 to TRBJ1-2, with no confident D gene call. The specimen sequenced was blood. The DNA sequence follows: TGTGCCAGCAGTCCGGACTACAGTACTAACTATGGCTACACCTTC. This is translated as CASSPDYSTNYGYTF.